This T cell receptor beta chain was sequenced during a study of patients and donors after allogeneic stem cell transplantation. In TCRdb, the RT-PCR reads were re-called with MiXCR into one record per CDR3 protein. The data show 920,000 or so distinct CDR3 sequences, 18% seen once. There are many counts of this clonotype. Trimming cost V 5 bases and J 1 base; bases outside gene matches: 4. The CDR3 loop spans 15 amino acids. The chain links TRBV12-3 or TRBV12-4 to TRBJ1-3; TRBD1 agrees at 8 bases. The source of this sequence is a human donor who was either an allogeneic HSCT recipient or a stem cell or donor lymphocyte infusion donor (not recorded which). It is not recorded whose cells these are; they may come from a transplant donor. The sample taken for sequencing was blood, either unsorted or a sorted T cell fraction (not recorded which). CDR3 residues: CASSLRQGSGNTIYF. CDR3 DNA: TGTGCCAGCAGTCTAAGACAGGGGTCTGGAAACACCATATATTTT.